The rows below give T cell receptor beta chains drawn from one sample of a study of blood T cell repertoires in COVID-19. Repertoires were generated with immunoSEQ multiplex PCR, while TCRdb's copy carries only in-frame clones and drops some. There are some 200,000 clones in the sample; around 82% occur only once, and approximately 10% lies in the top ten. The material sequenced was PBMCs or T cells enriched from blood (not recorded which). These receptors originate from a man in his forties who had recovered from COVID-19. CDR3s leave out the opening cysteine and the closing phenylalanine or tryptophan. D genes are given only for firm matches.

>-|TRBJ1-3|TRBV5-1
ASSLGATPSGNTIY
>-|TRBJ1-2|TRBV4-3
ASSQIDMNYGYT
>TRBD2|TRBJ2-5|TRBV7-2
ASRSAGGGETQY
>TRBD1|TRBJ1-6|TRBV7-9
ASRGQGDSPLH
>-|TRBJ2-1|TRBV27
ASSFSDSVNEQF
>-|TRBJ1-4|TRBV19
ASRLEGTANEKLF
>TRBD2|TRBJ2-2|TRBV29-1
SATTLAENTGELF
>-|TRBJ1-2|TRBV9
ASSGREANYGYT
>TRBD1|TRBJ1-2|TRBV5-5
ASSQELQGIPNYGYT
>TRBD2|TRBJ2-2|TRBV2
ASSTSGVNTGELF
>-|TRBJ2-5|TRBV12-3/TRBV12-4
ASSFGEETQY
>TRBD2|TRBJ2-1|TRBV24-1
ATSQPGGNEQF
>TRBD1|TRBJ1-2|TRBV6-5
ASSPGQGSYYGYT
>-|TRBJ1-5|TRBV20-1
SASEQGNQPQH
>-|TRBJ2-3|TRBV9
ASSVSPQGERDTQY
>-|TRBJ1-5|TRBV19
ASSIGRWNNQPQH
>TRBD1|TRBJ2-1|TRBV25-1
ASSDPGQGIGEQF
>TRBD1|TRBJ1-2|TRBV7-9
ASSLEGQGHGYT
>TRBD1|TRBJ1-5|TRBV5-1
ASSSGTGGDQPQH
>TRBD1|TRBJ2-4|TRBV10-3
AISEGTELAKNIQY
>-|TRBJ1-5|TRBV4-3
ASSQGYGGNQPQH
>-|TRBJ1-1|TRBV28
ASSFVSTEAF
>TRBD1|TRBJ1-3|TRBV24-1
ATSGTGVGNTIY
>-|TRBJ2-1|TRBV14
ASSQDPEGADEQF
>-|TRBJ1-6|TRBV6-2/TRBV6-3
ASSFRTFYNSPLH
>TRBD2|TRBJ2-5|TRBV5-1
ASSPGVAGGRETQY
>TRBD2|TRBJ2-1|TRBV18
ASSRAGDYNEQF
>TRBD2|TRBJ2-1|TRBV7-6
ASSLQYRTSYASYNEQF
>-|TRBJ1-2|TRBV30
AWSVKGGGAIPYT
>TRBD1|TRBJ1-1|TRBV4-3
ASSRDRYQEAF
>TRBD2|TRBJ2-1|TRBV7-3
ASSLTATSHEQF
>TRBD1|TRBJ2-3|TRBV5-1
ASSLGPGGAGMDTQY
>TRBD1|TRBJ2-1|TRBV19
ASSPPGQGNHEQF
>-|TRBJ1-5|TRBV29-1
SVGESNQPQH
>TRBD2|TRBJ2-1|TRBV10-3
AISTGTSGRDEQF